These 8 T cell receptor beta chains were sequenced from one sample in a study of T cells in Graves' hyperthyroidism and ophthalmopathy. Researchers took RNA transcripts and amplified the TCR beta CDR3 regions from them. When the TCR CDR3 underwent first-round RT-PCR, the HTBI primer set was used. TCRdb redid the calling of the multiplex PCR reads with MiXCR, one entry per CDR3 protein. Of around 300,000 distinct CDR3 sequences in the sample, 20% to 25% are singletons; the top ten hold over 55%. The source material was blood. Source of these receptors: a man in his thirties or forties with Graves' ophthalmopathy.

This sequence joins TRBV7-2 and TRBJ2-7; 11 bases line up with TRBD2. Germline loops: CDR1 SGHTA, CDR2 FQGNSA. The ends lost 5 bases at V and 1 base at J; junction bases unmatched: 7. This CDR3 comprises 16 residues. The CDR3 DNA reads as TGTGCCAGCAGCGCGCCGGGACTAGCGGATTCCTACGAGCAGTACTTC. Its translation is CASSAPGLADSYEQYF. Together with reference TRBV7-2 and TRBJ2-7, the CDR3 gives the full variable domain: GAGVSQSPSNKVTEKGKDVELRCDPISGHTALYWYRQSLGQGLEFLIYFQGNSAPDKSGLPSDRFSAERTGGSVSTLTIQRTQQEDSAVYLCASSAPGLADSYEQYFGPGTRLTVT.

The V and J genes are TRBV20-1 and TRBJ2-7, with 9 bases that match TRBD2. The assigned J gene may be wrong: the sequence end matches TRBJ2-1 better. The CDR3 has 14 residues. Germline assignment: CDR1 DFQATT and CDR2 SNEGSKA (reference sequence). The CDR3 DNA sequence: TGCAGTGCTAGAGTGGGTAGCGGGAGTTACGAGCAGTTCTTC. Translation gives CSARVGSGSYEQFF.

This clonotype was detected a few times. CDR3 amino acids: CAIRPATGKNYNTEAFF. CDR3 nucleotide sequence: TGTGCCATCAGACCGGCGACAGGGAAGAATTATAACACTGAAGCTTTCTTT. The V call is TRBV10-3, the J call TRBJ1-1, with 7 bases aligning to TRBD1. This CDR3 comprises 17 residues. Germline V gene lookup returns CDR1 ENHRY and CDR2 SYGVKD. V was pared by 6 bases and J by 2 bases, with 15 bases of the junction left unmatched.

The genes are TRBV29-1 and TRBJ2-7; TRBD2 agrees at 7 bases. Germline assignment: CDR1 SQVTM and CDR2 ANQGSEA. The V and J ends lost 5 bases and 3 bases, in that order; junction bases with no gene match: 10. The CDR3 has 14 amino acids. The CDR3: CSVPSSGPFYEQYF. The CDR3 region has the DNA TGCAGCGTTCCTTCTAGCGGACCTTTCTACGAGCAGTACTTC.

The chain joins TRBV18 to TRBJ2-7; 10 bases match TRBD1. Looked up from germline, CDR1 is KGHSH and CDR2 is LQKENI. Trimming cost V 3 bases and J 5 bases; bases outside gene matches: 4. CDR3 length: 14 amino acids. CDR3 DNA: TGTGCCAGCTCACCGGACAGGGGGATGAACGAGCAGTACTTC. Translated: CASSPDRGMNEQYF.

This clonotype was observed a few times. The chain uses TRBV5-4 and TRBJ2-1, with 11 positions matching TRBD2. Germline V gene data show CDR1 as SGHNT and CDR2 as YYREEE (reference sequence). V was clipped by 5 bases and J by 7 bases; unmatched bases: 8. The CDR3 covers 15 residues. The CDR3 DNA sequence: TGTGCCAGCAGTCACGGGACTAGCGGCCCTAATGAGCAGTTCTTC. It specifies CASSHGTSGPNEQFF.

This clonotype has only a few counts. This chain connects TRBV5-1 to TRBJ2-7, with D possibly being TRBD1 or TRBD2 (5 bases each). V lost 4 bases and J 7 bases, leaving 18 bases between the germline ends. The CDR3 consists of 14 residues. Germline V CDR1 and CDR2: SGHRS, YFSETQ. The CDR3 DNA sequence: TGCGCCAGCAGCATCCGGGACGGGGCTGGGGAGCAGTACTTC. This gives the protein CASSIRDGAGEQYF.

This clonotype was counted at least ten times. V and J are TRBV6-1 and TRBJ1-1; D gene unclear. V shed 4 bases and J shed 1 base, with 7 bases lying between them. CDR3 size: 13 residues. Germline lookup yields CDR1 MNHNS and CDR2 SASEGT. CDR3 sequence: CASSAVPNTEAFF. For the CDR3, the DNA is TGTGCCAGCAGTGCGGTACCGAACACTGAAGCTTTCTTT.